The 25 T cell receptor beta chains listed next were all sequenced from one sample in a study of blood T cell repertoires in COVID-19. Assay: immunoSEQ multiplex PCR; the TCRdb copy retains only in-frame clones and omits some. Among about 220,000 clones listed, about 79% were seen once. Input material: PBMCs or T cells enriched from blood (not recorded which). All receptors come from a woman aged 55 to 70 who had recovered from COVID-19.

The chain has TRBV19 and TRBJ1-1, with D possibly matching TRBD1 (5 bases). The CDR3 sequence is 13 residues long. V gave up 6 bases and J gave up 1 base, with 9 bases separating them. CDR1 and CDR2 (germline): LNHDA, SQIVND (reference sequence). CDR3 protein: CASRKQANTEAFF. CDR3 DNA: TGTGCCAGTAGGAAACAGGCGAACACTGAAGCTTTCTTT.

The chain uses TRBV2 and TRBJ2-3; perhaps TRBD2 as D (6 bases). Trimming took 3 bases from V and 0 from J, leaving 7 bases between them. The germline CDR1 and CDR2 sequences are SNHLY and FYNNEI. This CDR3 has 14 amino acids. The CDR3 is CASSEAGSTDTQYF. The CDR3 DNA is TGTGCCAGCAGTGAGGCGGGAAGCACAGATACGCAGTATTTT.

In this sample, this clone turned up once. V is TRBV11-2 and J is TRBJ2-1; D is unclear. The CDR3 is made up of 15 amino acids. CDR1 is SGHAT, CDR2 FQNNGV, per germline. Trimming pared 1 base from V and 0 bases from J, leaving 7 bases between. The CDR3 protein is CASSLGGSSYNEQFF. As DNA, the CDR3 is TGTGCCAGCAGCTTAGGCGGTAGCTCCTACAATGAGCAGTTCTTC.

The genes are TRBV5-1 and TRBJ1-6; D gene uncertain. V dropped 0 bases and J dropped 8 bases, with 12 bases sitting between them. CDR3 length equals 15 residues. The germline V gene has CDR1 SGHRS and CDR2 YFSETQ. The CDR3 DNA follows: TGCGCCAGCAGCTTGGCCGGGTCTTTGGATTCACCCCTCCACTTT. Translation: CASSLAGSLDSPLHF.

The chain couples TRBV6-1 to TRBJ1-3; D is undetermined. V was shortened by 3 bases and J by 0 bases, with 9 bases between the two germline ends. Germline V lookup: CDR1 MNHNS, CDR2 SASEGT. The CDR3 consists of 15 residues. CDR3 loop: CASSEAASSGNTIYF. CDR3 DNA sequence: TGTGCCAGCAGTGAGGCTGCTAGCTCTGGAAACACCATATATTTT.

This rearrangement joins TRBV10-3 to TRBJ1-5; 9 nucleotides agree with TRBD1. The V gene end was trimmed by 10 bases and the J gene end by 6 bases; junction bases not matched to a gene: 7. The length of the CDR3 is 13 residues. Germline values: CDR1 ENHRY, CDR2 SYGVKD. The CDR3 spells CASRDRVSQPQHF. The CDR3 nucleotides read TGTGCCAGCCGGGACAGGGTTTCTCAGCCCCAGCATTTT.

The V call is TRBV10-3, the J call TRBJ2-2; D is possibly TRBD2 (5 bases). V was shortened by 4 bases and J by 3 bases, with 15 bases between the two germline ends. The CDR3 runs to 16 residues. Germline V gives CDR1 ENHRY, CDR2 SYGVKD. The CDR3 reads CAISGSAGRYTGELFF. For the CDR3, the DNA is TGTGCCATCAGTGGGTCGGCGGGTCGTTACACCGGGGAGCTGTTTTTT.

The table lists this clone with a count of one. The chain is built from TRBV5-4 and TRBJ2-7, with 10 positions matching TRBD1. J lost 6 bases, V lost 3 bases, and 21 bases had no gene match. The CDR3 extends over 19 amino acids. Germline loops: CDR1 SGHNT, CDR2 YYREEE (reference sequence). DNA of the CDR3: TGTGCCAGCAGCTCCTCAAGACAGGGGGCGGCCTCGATCCCCCGCGAGCAGTACTTC. This gives the protein CASSSSRQGAASIPREQYF.

The chain has TRBV24-1 and TRBJ2-2, with D unclear. Germline CDR1 KGHDR, CDR2 SFDVKD. The CDR3 loop spans 12 amino acids. Trimming left V 7 bases short and J 4 bases short, with 6 bases between. The CDR3 nucleotides are TGTGCCACCAGGAGTATCACCGGGGAGCTGTTTTTT. Amino acids: CATRSITGELFF.

The rearrangement joins TRBV18 to TRBJ2-7; perhaps TRBD2 as D (5 bases). This CDR3 has 16 amino acids. The germline gives CDR1 KGHSH, CDR2 LQKENI. Trimming took 3 bases from V and 0 from J, leaving 15 bases between them. The CDR3 sequence: CASSPRVASGSYEQYF. DNA of the CDR3: TGTGCCAGCTCACCGCGGGTGGCCTCGGGCTCCTACGAGCAGTACTTC.

This rearrangement joins TRBV6-5 to TRBJ2-2, with 9 bases identical to TRBD1. The CDR3 totals 16 residues. Germline CDR1 and CDR2: MNHEY and SVGAGI. The V and J ends lost 0 bases and 3 bases, in that order; junction bases with no gene match: 2. CDR3 sequence reads: CASSYSQGADTGELFF. The CDR3 DNA is TGTGCCAGCAGTTACTCACAGGGGGCCGACACCGGGGAGCTGTTTTTT.

This chain links TRBV19 with TRBJ2-3; 7 bases agree with TRBD1. This CDR3 comprises 14 residues. The germline gives CDR1 LNHDA, CDR2 SQIVND (reference sequence). Losses at the gene ends were 7 bases for V and 2 bases for J; bases not matched to a gene: 6. This CDR3 reads CASNDRAHTDTQYF. The CDR3 DNA follows: TGTGCCAGTAACGACAGGGCCCACACAGATACGCAGTATTTT.

The chain combines TRBV7-9 with TRBJ2-3; D unresolved. Germline V gives CDR1 SEHNR, CDR2 FQNEAQ (reference sequence). V was cut by 3 bases and J by 2 bases, with 6 bases left in between. CDR3 length: 13 amino acids. The CDR3 bases are TGTGCCAGCAGCTTTGTACACACAGATACGCAGTATTTT. Protein: CASSFVHTDTQYF.

This sequence joins TRBV4-3 and TRBJ2-7, with D perhaps TRBD2 (6 bases). CDR3 length: 14 amino acids. V lost 3 bases to trimming and J lost 5 bases, with 14 bases between them. Germline lookup yields CDR1 LGHNA and CDR2 YSLEER. CDR3 coding DNA: TGCGCCAGCAGCCAGGGGACTCCGTGGGACGAGCAGTACTTC. Amino acid sequence: CASSQGTPWDEQYF.

The V call is TRBV20-1, the J call TRBJ2-3; 10 positions match TRBD2. The CDR3 has 11 residues. Trimming removed 5 bases from V and 13 bases from J; junction bases left unmatched: 6. Germline CDR1 and CDR2: DFQATT and SNEGSKA (reference sequence). The CDR3 DNA reads as TGCAGTGCTGAGCGGGAGGGATTAGAGTATTTT. This gives the protein CSAEREGLEYF.

The V and J genes are TRBV3-1 (or the pseudogene TRBV3-2) and TRBJ1-6; D is undetermined. The CDR3 has 17 residues. The V end was cut by 5 bases, the J end by 5 bases, with 19 bases between. Germline V gene lookup returns CDR1 LGHDT and CDR2 YNNKEL (reference sequence). The CDR3 reads CASSIFDPIHHNSPLHF. The CDR3 DNA is TGTGCCAGCAGCATTTTCGATCCCATACATCATAATTCACCCCTCCACTTT.

This rearrangement joins TRBV5-4 to TRBJ2-2, with 16 nucleotides matching TRBD2. Germline CDR1 and CDR2: SGHNT and YYREEE (reference sequence). The CDR3 contains 18 residues. Trimming at V came to 4 bases and at J to 2 bases, leaving 5 bases not matched to a gene. The CDR3 bases are TGTGCCAGCAGCCCCGGGACTAGCGGGGGGGGCAACACCGGGGAGCTGTTTTTT. Amino acids: CASSPGTSGGGNTGELFF.

This clone was seen just once. V gene TRBV4-1 combines with J gene TRBJ1-4; 10 bases map to TRBD1. Germline lookup yields CDR1 MGHRA and CDR2 YSYEKL. The CDR3 spans 17 residues. V dropped 1 base and J dropped 7; count of bases not matched to a gene: 9. CDR3 sequence reads: CASSQGGGGQGSEKLFF. The CDR3 DNA is TGCGCCAGCAGCCAAGGCGGCGGGGGACAGGGGAGTGAAAAACTGTTTTTT.

This chain joins TRBV25-1 and TRBJ2-3, with a possible D match to TRBD1 (5 bases). The V end lost 6 bases, the J end lost 0 bases, and 7 bases lay between the germline ends. CDR1 MGHDK and CDR2 SYGVNS come from the germline V gene. The CDR3 consists of 13 residues. CDR3 sequence (DNA): TGTGCCAGCAGACAGGCTAGCACAGATACGCAGTATTTT. Translated: CASRQASTDTQYF.

The CDR3 here is CASSPTTWSGNTIYF. The DNA for the CDR3 is TGTGCCAGTAGCCCGACTACGTGGTCTGGAAACACCATATATTTT. J is TRBJ1-3 and V is TRBV19; D not resolved. Between the trimmed V and J ends, which lost 6 bases and 1 base, there was a span of 13 bases. The CDR3 is 15 residues long. Germline V CDR1 and CDR2: LNHDA, SQIVND (reference sequence). The complete variable domain, with remaining parts taken from reference TRBV19 and TRBJ1-3, reads DGGITQSPKYLFRKEGQNVTLSCEQNLNHDAMYWYRQDPGQGLRLIYYSQIVNDFQKGDIAEGYSVSREKKESFPLTVTSAQKNPTAFYLCASSPTTWSGNTIYFGEGSWLTVV.

This clone appeared once. This chain uses TRBV2 with TRBJ1-3; perhaps TRBD1 as D (5 bases). The CDR3 length is 14 residues. V dropped 10 bases and J dropped 2 bases, with 15 bases sitting between them. Germline V CDR1 and CDR2: SNHLY, FYNNEI. The CDR3 loop is CATIQGVPGNTIYF. CDR3 coding DNA: TGTGCCACCATTCAAGGGGTCCCTGGAAACACCATATATTTT.

This sequence joins TRBV3-1 (or the pseudogene TRBV3-2) and TRBJ2-3, with 9 bases fitting TRBD1. Germline lookup yields CDR1 LGHDT and CDR2 YNNKEL (reference sequence). This CDR3 has 16 amino acids. With 6 bases clipped from V and 7 bases from J, the junction kept 14 bases outside the gene matches. For the CDR3, the DNA is TGTGCCAGCAGTCGTGGCGGGGGACAGGGTTCCTATACGCAGTATTTT. Protein sequence: CASSRGGGQGSYTQYF.

This clone was observed once. J is TRBJ1-1 and V is TRBV19; unclear D gene. Per the germline V gene, CDR1 is LNHDA and CDR2 is SQIVND (reference sequence). The ends were cut back, 0 bases at V and 5 bases at J, with 10 bases in the middle. This CDR3 spans 14 amino acids. CDR3 bases: TGTGCCAGTAGTATAGATGGGGAGGGAACTGAAGCTTTCTTT. This encodes CASSIDGEGTEAFF.

The chain couples TRBV19 to TRBJ1-5; TRBD1 aligns across 8 bases. CDR3 length: 13 residues. With V trimmed by 1 base and J by 11 bases, 4 bases remained unmatched. Germline CDR1 LNHDA, CDR2 SQIVND (reference sequence). The CDR3 loop reads CASSIVSDRAQHF. CDR3 DNA: TGTGCCAGTAGTATAGTATCGGACAGGGCCCAGCATTTT.

The rearrangement joins TRBV5-6 to TRBJ2-1; D uncertain. The CDR3 consists of 12 residues. Trimming removed 2 bases at V and 2 bases at J, with 2 bases between. Germline assignment: CDR1 SGHDT and CDR2 YYEEEE. DNA of the CDR3: TGTGCCAGCAGCTTTACCTACAATGAGCAGTTCTTC. This translates into CASSFTYNEQFF.